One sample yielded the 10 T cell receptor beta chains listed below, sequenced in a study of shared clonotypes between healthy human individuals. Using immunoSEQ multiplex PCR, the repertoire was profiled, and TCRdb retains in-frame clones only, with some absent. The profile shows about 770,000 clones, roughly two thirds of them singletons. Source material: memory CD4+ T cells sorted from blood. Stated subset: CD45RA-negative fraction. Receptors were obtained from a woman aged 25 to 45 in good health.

The CDR3 DNA sequence: TGCGCCAGCAGCTTGTCAAATGAGCAGTTCTTC. Protein product: CASSLSNEQFF. The rearrangement joins TRBV5-1 to TRBJ2-1, with D unresolved. Trimming pared 1 base from V and 7 bases from J, leaving 3 bases between. This CDR3 region has 11 residues. Per germline, CDR1 SGHRS and CDR2 YFSETQ.

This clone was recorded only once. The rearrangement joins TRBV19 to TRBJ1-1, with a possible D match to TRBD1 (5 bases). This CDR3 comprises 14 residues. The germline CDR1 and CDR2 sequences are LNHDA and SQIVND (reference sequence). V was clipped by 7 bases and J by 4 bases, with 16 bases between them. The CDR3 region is CASIGANWGTEAFF. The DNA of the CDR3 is TGTGCCAGTATAGGGGCTAATTGGGGCACTGAAGCTTTCTTT. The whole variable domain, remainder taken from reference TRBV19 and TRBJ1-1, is DGGITQSPKYLFRKEGQNVTLSCEQNLNHDAMYWYRQDPGQGLRLIYYSQIVNDFQKGDIAEGYSVSREKKESFPLTVTSAQKNPTAFYLCASIGANWGTEAFFGQGTRLTVV.

The CDR3 bases are TGTGCCAGCAGCTCCCAGACTAGCGGGAGCTCCGATACGCAGTATTTT. It encodes CASSSQTSGSSDTQYF. The rearrangement uses TRBV7-8 and TRBJ2-3, with 12 positions matching TRBD2. This CDR3 is 16 amino acids long. Per the germline V gene, CDR1 is SGHVS and CDR2 is FQNEAQ. The V segment lost 4 bases and the J segment 6 bases; nucleotides outside the gene matches: 8.

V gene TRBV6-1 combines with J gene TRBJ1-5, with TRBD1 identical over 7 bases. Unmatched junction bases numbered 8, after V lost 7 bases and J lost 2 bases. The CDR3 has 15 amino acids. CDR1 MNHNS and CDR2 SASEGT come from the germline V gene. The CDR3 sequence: CASTATGRGNQPQHF. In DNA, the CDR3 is TGTGCCAGCACTGCGACAGGGAGAGGCAATCAGCCCCAGCATTTT.

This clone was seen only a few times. CDR3 DNA: TGCGCCAGCAGCTCGAGGGACAGGGGGCGGAACACTGAAGCTTTCTTT. This translates into CASSSRDRGRNTEAFF. The chain employs TRBV5-1 and TRBJ1-1, with TRBD1 matching 12 bases. With V trimmed by 3 bases and J by 1 base, 4 bases remained unmatched. CDR3 size: 16 residues. Germline loops: CDR1 SGHRS, CDR2 YFSETQ. The whole variable domain, remainder taken from reference TRBV5-1 and TRBJ1-1, is KAGVTQTPRYLIKTRGQQVTLSCSPISGHRSVSWYQQTPGQGLQFLFEYFSETQRNKGNFPGRFSGRQFSNSRSEMNVSTLELGDSALYLCASSSRDRGRNTEAFFGQGTRLTVV.

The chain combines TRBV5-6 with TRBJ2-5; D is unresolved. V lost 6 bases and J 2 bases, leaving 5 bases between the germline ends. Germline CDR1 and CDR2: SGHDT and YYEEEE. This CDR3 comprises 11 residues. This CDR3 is CASNLQETQYF. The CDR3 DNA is TGTGCCAGCAACCTGCAAGAGACCCAGTACTTC.

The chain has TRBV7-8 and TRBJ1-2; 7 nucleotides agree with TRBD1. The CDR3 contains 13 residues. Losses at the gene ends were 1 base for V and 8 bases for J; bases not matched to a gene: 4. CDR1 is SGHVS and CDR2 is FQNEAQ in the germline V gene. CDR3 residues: CASSLDRGGGYTF. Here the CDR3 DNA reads TGTGCCAGCAGCTTAGACAGGGGAGGAGGCTACACCTTC.

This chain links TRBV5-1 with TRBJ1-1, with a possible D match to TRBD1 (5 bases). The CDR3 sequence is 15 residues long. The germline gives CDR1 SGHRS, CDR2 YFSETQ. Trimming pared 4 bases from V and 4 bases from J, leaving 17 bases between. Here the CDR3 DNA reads TGCGCCAGCAGCGTCACCAGGGCTTTAGGCACTGAAGCTTTCTTT. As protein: CASSVTRALGTEAFF. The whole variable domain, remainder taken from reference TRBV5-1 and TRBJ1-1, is KAGVTQTPRYLIKTRGQQVTLSCSPISGHRSVSWYQQTPGQGLQFLFEYFSETQRNKGNFPGRFSGRQFSNSRSEMNVSTLELGDSALYLCASSVTRALGTEAFFGQGTRLTVV.

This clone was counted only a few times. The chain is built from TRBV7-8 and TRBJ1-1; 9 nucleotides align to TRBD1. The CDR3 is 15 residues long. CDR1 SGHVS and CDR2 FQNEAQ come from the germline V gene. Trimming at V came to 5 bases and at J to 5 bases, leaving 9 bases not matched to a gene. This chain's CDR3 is CASSDPTGGGTEAFF. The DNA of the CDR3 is TGTGCCAGCAGCGACCCGACAGGGGGAGGGACTGAAGCTTTCTTT.

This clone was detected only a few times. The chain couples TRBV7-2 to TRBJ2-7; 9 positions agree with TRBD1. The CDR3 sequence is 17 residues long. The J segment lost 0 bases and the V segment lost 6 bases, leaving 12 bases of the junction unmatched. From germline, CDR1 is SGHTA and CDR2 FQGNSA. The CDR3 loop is CASSYTGTGLSSYEQYF. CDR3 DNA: TGTGCCAGCAGTTATACCGGGACAGGGCTGAGCTCCTACGAGCAGTACTTC. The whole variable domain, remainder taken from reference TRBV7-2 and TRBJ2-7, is GAGVSQSPSNKVTEKGKDVELRCDPISGHTALYWYRQSLGQGLEFLIYFQGNSAPDKSGLPSDRFSAERTGGSVSTLTIQRTQQEDSAVYLCASSYTGTGLSSYEQYFGPGTRLTVT.